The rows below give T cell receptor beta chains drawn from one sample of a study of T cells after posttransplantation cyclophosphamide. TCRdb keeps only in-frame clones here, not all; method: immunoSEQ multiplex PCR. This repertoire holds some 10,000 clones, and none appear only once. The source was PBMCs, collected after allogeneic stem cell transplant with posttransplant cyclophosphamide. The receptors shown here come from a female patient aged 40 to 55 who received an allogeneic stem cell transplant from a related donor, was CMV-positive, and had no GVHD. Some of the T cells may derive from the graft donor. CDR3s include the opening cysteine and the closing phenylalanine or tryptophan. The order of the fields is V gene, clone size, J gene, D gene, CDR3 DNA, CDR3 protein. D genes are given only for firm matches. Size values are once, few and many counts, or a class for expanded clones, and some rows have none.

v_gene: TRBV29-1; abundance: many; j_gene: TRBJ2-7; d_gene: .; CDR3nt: TGCAGCGTTGAATCCAGGGACTACGAGCAGTACTTC; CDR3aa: CSVESRDYEQYF
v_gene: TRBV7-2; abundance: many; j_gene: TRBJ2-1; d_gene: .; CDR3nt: TGTGCCAGCAGCCTCGAGTCACAGGGTCCTTACAATGAGCAGTTCTTC; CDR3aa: CASSLESQGPYNEQFF
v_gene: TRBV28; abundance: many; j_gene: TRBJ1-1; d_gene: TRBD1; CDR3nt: TGTGCCAGCAGTCAAAGGGGGCGCGTAACCGAAGCTTTCTTT; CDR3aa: CASSQRGRVTEAFF
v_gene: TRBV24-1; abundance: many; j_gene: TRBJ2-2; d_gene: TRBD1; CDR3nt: TGTGCCACCCAAGACAGGGGGGACACCGGGGAGCTGTTTTTT; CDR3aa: CATQDRGDTGELFF
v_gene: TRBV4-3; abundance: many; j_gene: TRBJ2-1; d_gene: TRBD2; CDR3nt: TGCGCCAGCAGCCAAGATTCGGTTCTAGCGGCGTACAATGAGCAGTTCTTC; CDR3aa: CASSQDSVLAAYNEQFF
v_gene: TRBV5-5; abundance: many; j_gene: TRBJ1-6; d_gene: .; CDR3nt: TGTGCCAGCAGCTTTCAGATAGGGGATTCACCCCTCCACTTT; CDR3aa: CASSFQIGDSPLHF
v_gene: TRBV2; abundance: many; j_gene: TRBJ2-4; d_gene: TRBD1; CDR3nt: TGTGCCAGCAACCCGGACAGGTTCAAAAACATTCAGTACTTC; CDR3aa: CASNPDRFKNIQYF
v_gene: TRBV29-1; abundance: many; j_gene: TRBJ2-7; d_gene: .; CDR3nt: TGCAGCGTTGAAATCCCCCCATACGAGCAGTACTTC; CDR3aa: CSVEIPPYEQYF
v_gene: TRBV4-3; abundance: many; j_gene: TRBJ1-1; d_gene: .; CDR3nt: TGCGCCAGCAGCCAAAGGAAGGGGCTCACTGAAGCTTTCTTT; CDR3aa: CASSQRKGLTEAFF
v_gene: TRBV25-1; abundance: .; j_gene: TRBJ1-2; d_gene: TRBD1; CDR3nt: TGTGCCAGCAGTGGAGGAGGGGGCGACTACACCTTC; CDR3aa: CASSGGGGDYTF
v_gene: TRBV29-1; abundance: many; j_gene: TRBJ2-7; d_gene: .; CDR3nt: TGCAGCGTTGTGGGCCCTGGGGAGCAGTACTTC; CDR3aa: CSVVGPGEQYF
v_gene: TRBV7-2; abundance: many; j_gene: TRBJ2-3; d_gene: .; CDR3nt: TGTGCCAGCAGCTCGAGGGGTCGTGTAACAGATACGCAGTATTTT; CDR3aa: CASSSRGRVTDTQYF
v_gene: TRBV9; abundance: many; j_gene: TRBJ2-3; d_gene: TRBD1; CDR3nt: TGTGCCAGCAGCTTACGATGGGGACAGGGCGCGGATACGCAGTATTTT; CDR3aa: CASSLRWGQGADTQYF